These 14 T cell receptor beta chains originate from one sample sequenced in a study of T-cell memory formation after mild COVID-19. TCRdb processed the 5' RACE reads anew with MiXCR; each CDR3 protein has one entry. The sample carries more than 250,000 distinct CDR3 sequences, about a sixth recorded once. The material sequenced was PBMCs or a T cell subset sorted from them (not recorded which). The receptors were gathered from a man aged 18 to 30 who had mild COVID-19 (a few samples of this study predate the infection). Cell type and time point are not known.

The sample holds a few counts of this clonotype. This chain joins TRBV7-2 and TRBJ2-3; 14 bases line up with TRBD2. From germline, CDR1 is SGHTA and CDR2 FQGNSA. The CDR3 has 19 residues. The V segment lost 3 bases and the J segment 5 bases; nucleotides outside the gene matches: 13. CDR3 sequence: CASSLPGTSGGLGIDTQYF. The CDR3 region has the DNA TGTGCCAGCAGCTTGCCCGGGACTAGCGGGGGCTTAGGAATAGATACGCAGTATTTT.

This clonotype has more than one count but fewer than ten. J is TRBJ2-1 and V is TRBV10-2; D could derive from TRBD1 or TRBD2 (5 bases each). V lost 2 bases, J lost 4 bases, and 12 bases lay in between. The CDR3 sequence is 15 residues long. Germline lookup yields CDR1 WSHSY and CDR2 SAAADI. The CDR3 here is CASSERGDPYNEQFF. DNA for the CDR3: TGCGCCAGCAGTGAGCGAGGGGACCCGTACAATGAGCAGTTCTTC.

This chain uses TRBV9 with TRBJ2-5; D unclear. Germline V CDR1 and CDR2: SGDLS, YYNGEE. CDR3 length: 14 amino acids. Trimming stripped 0 bases from V and 0 bases from J, with 6 bases between. CDR3 protein: CASSVDSYQETQYF. CDR3 DNA: TGTGCCAGCAGCGTAGACTCGTACCAAGAGACCCAGTACTTC.

This clonotype was observed a few times. The chain is built from TRBV11-2 and TRBJ2-2, with D perhaps TRBD1 (6 bases). This CDR3 is 13 amino acids long. CDR1 is SGHAT, CDR2 FQNNGV, per germline. V was cut by 5 bases and J by 6 bases, with 10 bases left in between. CDR3 DNA: TGTGCCAGCAGCCTTTGGACAGCCGGGGAGCTGTTTTTT. The encoded protein is CASSLWTAGELFF.

This chain connects TRBV6-8 to TRBJ2-2, with 9 bases aligning to TRBD2. The CDR3 has 15 residues. The V segment lost 6 bases and the J segment 3 bases; nucleotides outside the gene matches: 5. In germline, CDR1 is MNHGY, CDR2 SAAAGT. The CDR3 nucleotides are TGTGCCAGCAGCCGGGTAGCGGGGGACACCGGGGAGCTGTTTTTT. It translates to CASSRVAGDTGELFF.

This clonotype appeared a few times. This chain uses TRBV7-2 with TRBJ1-2; D is unresolved. The CDR3 contains 14 residues. CDR1 and CDR2 (germline): SGHTA, FQGNSA. Trimming pared 4 bases from V and 2 bases from J, leaving 11 bases between. As DNA, the CDR3 is TGTGCCAGCAGCTCATTCCGAGGAAACTATGGCTACACCTTC. This sequence encodes CASSSFRGNYGYTF.

The rearrangement joins TRBV12-3 or TRBV12-4 to TRBJ2-1, with D unclear. The CDR3 has 12 amino acids. Trimming left V 1 base short and J 6 bases short, with 4 bases between. The CDR3 region has the DNA TGTGCCAGCAGTTTAGGGTTCAATGAGCAGTTCTTC. As protein: CASSLGFNEQFF.

The V and J genes are TRBV14 and TRBJ2-3, with 8 bases fitting TRBD2. CDR1 and CDR2 from the germline V gene are SGHDN and FVKESK. J lost 1 base, V lost 2 bases, and 2 bases had no gene match. The CDR3 totals 15 residues. CDR3 coding DNA: TGTGCCAGCAGCCAAACGACTAGCGGCACAGATACGCAGTATTTT. Translation: CASSQTTSGTDTQYF. The variable domain in full, completed from reference TRBV14 and TRBJ2-3, reads EAGVTQFPSHSVIEKGQTVTLRCDPISGHDNLYWYRRVMGKEIKFLLHFVKESKQDESGMPNNRFLAERTGGTYSTLKVQPAELEDSGVYFCASSQTTSGTDTQYFGPGTRLTVL.

The rearrangement links TRBV6-6 to TRBJ1-3; no clear D. Germline CDR1 reads MNHNY; CDR2 reads SVGAGI (reference sequence). V lost 7 bases and J lost 0, with 16 bases in between. The length of the CDR3 is 16 residues. The CDR3 reads CASTLGGARSGNTIYF. CDR3 nucleotides: TGTGCCAGCACCCTGGGAGGCGCACGCTCTGGAAACACCATATATTTT.

This clonotype was counted a few times. This chain joins TRBV7-9 and TRBJ2-7, with D hard to call. Germline lookup yields CDR1 SEHNR and CDR2 FQNEAQ (reference sequence). V gave up 4 bases and J gave up 3 bases, with 13 bases separating them. This CDR3 is 14 amino acids long. CDR3: CASSSTEFNYEQYF. In nucleotides, the CDR3 is TGTGCCAGCAGCTCGACGGAGTTTAACTACGAGCAGTACTTC.

A note on this clonotype: Sequence at one end of the junction differs from germline and may be a read error. Here the CDR3 DNA reads TGTGCCAGCAGTTTAGGGTTATACAGGGGCCAGGTCTACTCTGGGGCCAACGTCCTGACTTTC. Translation gives CASSLGLYRGQVYSGANVLTF. This chain uses TRBV11-2 with TRBJ2-6; the match to TRBD1 covers 7 bases. Germline assignment: CDR1 SGHAT and CDR2 FQNNGV. CDR3 length: 21 residues. Supplemented by reference TRBV11-2 and TRBJ2-6, the full variable domain reads EAGVAQSPRYKIIEKRQSVAFWCNPISGHATLYWYQQILGQGPKLLIQFQNNGVVDDSQLPKDRFSAERLKGVDSTLKIQPAKLEDSAVYLCASSLGLYRGQVYSGANVLTFGAGSRLTVL.

In this sample, this clonotype turned up many times. The rearrangement joins TRBV7-8 to TRBJ2-1, with TRBD2 matching 8 bases. The germline CDR1 and CDR2 sequences are SGHVS and FQNEAQ. There are 16 residues in the CDR3. V lost 5 bases to trimming and J lost 7 bases; unmatched junction nucleotides: 13. The CDR3 region has the DNA TGTGCCAGCAGCGAGCACCTAGCGGGCCGCACTAATGAGCAGTTCTTC. Encoded protein: CASSEHLAGRTNEQFF.

The table lists this clonotype with a few counts. This chain's CDR3 is CASSSSGESTDTQYF. Here the CDR3 DNA reads TGTGCCAGCAGCTCTAGCGGGGAAAGCACAGATACGCAGTATTTT. The chain recombines TRBV7-9 with TRBJ2-3, with TRBD2 matching over 9 bases. Looked up from germline, CDR1 is SEHNR and CDR2 is FQNEAQ (reference sequence). The CDR3 length is 15 residues. V lost 4 bases to trimming and J lost 0 bases; unmatched junction nucleotides: 2.

V is TRBV24-1 and J is TRBJ2-3; 9 bases match TRBD2. Germline V gene sequence: CDR1 KGHDR, CDR2 SFDVKD. CDR3 length equals 16 residues. Trimming took 3 bases from V and 5 from J; bases not matched to a gene: 8. The CDR3 DNA is TGTGCCACCAGTGATAGTGGTAGCGGGAGTGGAGATACGCAGTATTTT. As protein: CATSDSGSGSGDTQYF.